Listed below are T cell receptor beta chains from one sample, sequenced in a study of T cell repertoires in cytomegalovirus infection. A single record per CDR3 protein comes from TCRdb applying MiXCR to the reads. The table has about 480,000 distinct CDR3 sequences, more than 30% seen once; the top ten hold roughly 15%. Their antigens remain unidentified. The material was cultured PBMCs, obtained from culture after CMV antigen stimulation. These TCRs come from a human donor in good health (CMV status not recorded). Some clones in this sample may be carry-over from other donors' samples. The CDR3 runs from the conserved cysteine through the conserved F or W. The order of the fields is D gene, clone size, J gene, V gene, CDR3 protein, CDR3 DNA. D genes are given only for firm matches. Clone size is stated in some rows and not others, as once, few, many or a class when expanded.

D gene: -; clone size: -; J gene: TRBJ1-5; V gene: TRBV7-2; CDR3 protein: CASSLAGRGGRPQHF; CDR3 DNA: TGTGCCAGCAGCTTAGCGGGGCGGGGGGGAAGACCCCAGCATTTT
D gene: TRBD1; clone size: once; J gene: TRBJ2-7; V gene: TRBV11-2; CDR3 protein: CASNLGPRGFDEQYF; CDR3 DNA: TGTGCCAGCAACTTAGGTCCCAGGGGGTTCGACGAGCAGTACTTC
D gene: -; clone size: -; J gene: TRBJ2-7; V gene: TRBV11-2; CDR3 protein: CASSLALYEQYF; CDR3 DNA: TGTGCCAGCAGCTTAGCCTTATACGAGCAGTACTTC
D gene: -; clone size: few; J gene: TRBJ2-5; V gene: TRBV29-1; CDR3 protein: CSVELYPGVDQETQYF; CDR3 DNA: TGCAGCGTTGAATTGTATCCGGGAGTTGACCAAGAGACCCAGTACTTC
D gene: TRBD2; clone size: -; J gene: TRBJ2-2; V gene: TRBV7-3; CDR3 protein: CASTKTSGSSGELFF; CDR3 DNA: TGTGCCAGCACCAAGACTAGCGGGAGCTCCGGGGAGCTGTTTTTT
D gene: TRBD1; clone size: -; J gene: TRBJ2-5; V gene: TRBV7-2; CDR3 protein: CASSIMTGGGETQYF; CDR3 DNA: TGTGCCAGCAGCATAATGACAGGGGGGGGAGAGACCCAGTACTTC
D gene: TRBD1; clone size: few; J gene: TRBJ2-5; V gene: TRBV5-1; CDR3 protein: CASLGQGGETQYF; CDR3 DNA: TGCGCCAGCTTGGGACAGGGTGGCGAGACCCAGTACTTC
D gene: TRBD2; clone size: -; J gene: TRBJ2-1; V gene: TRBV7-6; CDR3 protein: CASSSRPASGDNEQCF; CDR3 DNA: TGTGCCAGCAGCTCCCGTCCGGCTAGCGGTGACAATGAGCAGTGCTTC
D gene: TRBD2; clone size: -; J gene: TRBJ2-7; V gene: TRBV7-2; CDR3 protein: CASSPTGTSHEQYF; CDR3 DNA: TGTGCCAGCAGCCCAACCGGGACTAGCCACGAGCAGTACTTC
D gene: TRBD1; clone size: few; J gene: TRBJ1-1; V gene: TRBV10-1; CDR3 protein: CASSPGTGNMNTEAFF; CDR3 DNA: TGCGCCAGCAGCCCCGGGACAGGAAACATGAACACTGAAGCTTTCTTT
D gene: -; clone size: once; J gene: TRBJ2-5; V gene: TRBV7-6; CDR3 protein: CASSVLFQETQYF; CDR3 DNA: TGTGCCAGCAGCGTCCTATTCCAAGAGACCCAGTACTTC
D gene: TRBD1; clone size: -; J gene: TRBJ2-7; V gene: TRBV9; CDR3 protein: CASSRRDRGVYEQYF; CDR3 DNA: TGTGCCAGCAGTCGCCGGGACAGGGGGGTCTACGAGCAGTACTTC
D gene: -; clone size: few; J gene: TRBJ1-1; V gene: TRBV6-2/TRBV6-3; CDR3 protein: CASSYEGGTEAFF; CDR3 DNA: TGTGCCAGCAGTTATGAGGGGGGCACTGAAGCTTTCTTT
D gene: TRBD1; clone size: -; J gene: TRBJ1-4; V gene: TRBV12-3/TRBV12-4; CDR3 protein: CASRSATETGQTSF; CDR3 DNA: TGTGCCAGCAGATCTGCGACTGAAACGGGACAGACCTCTTTT
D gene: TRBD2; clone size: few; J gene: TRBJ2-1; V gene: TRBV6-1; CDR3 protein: CASRPRAGGVHNEQFF; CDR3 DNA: TGTGCCAGCAGGCCTAGAGCGGGAGGGGTTCACAATGAGCAGTTCTTC
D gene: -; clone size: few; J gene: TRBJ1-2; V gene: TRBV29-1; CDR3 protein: CSGIPGSFDGGYTF; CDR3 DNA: TGCAGCGGGATCCCCGGGAGTTTTGACGGAGGCTACACCTTC
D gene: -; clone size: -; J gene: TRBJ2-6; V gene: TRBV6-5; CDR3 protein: CASSYSPLTGANVLTF; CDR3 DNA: TGTGCCAGCAGTTACTCGCCTTTGACGGGGGCCAACGTCCTGACTTTC
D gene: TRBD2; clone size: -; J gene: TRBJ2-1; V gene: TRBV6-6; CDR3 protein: CASSYTGTSGRNEQFF; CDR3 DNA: TGTGCCAGCAGTTATACCGGGACTAGCGGGAGAAATGAGCAGTTCTTC
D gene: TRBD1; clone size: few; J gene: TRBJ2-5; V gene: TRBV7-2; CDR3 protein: CASSPLGQGLETQYF; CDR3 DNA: TGTGCCAGCAGCCCTCTGGGACAGGGGTTGGAGACCCAGTACTTC
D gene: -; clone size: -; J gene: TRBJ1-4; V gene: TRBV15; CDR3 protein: CATSPRRGGGEKLFF; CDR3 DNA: TGTGCCACCAGCCCTCGACGGGGGGGCGGGGAAAAACTGTTTTTT
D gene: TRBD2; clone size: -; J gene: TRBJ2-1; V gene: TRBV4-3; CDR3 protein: CASSQGLAVSSYNEQFF; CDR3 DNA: TGCGCCAGCAGCCAAGGACTAGCGGTCAGCTCCTACAATGAGCAGTTCTTC
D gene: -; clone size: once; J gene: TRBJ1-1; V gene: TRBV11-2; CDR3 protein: CASSLSQASEAFF; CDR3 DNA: TGTGCCAGCAGCTTAAGCCAGGCCTCTGAAGCTTTCTTT
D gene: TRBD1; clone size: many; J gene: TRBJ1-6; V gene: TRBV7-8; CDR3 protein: CASSGQERSSYNSPLHF; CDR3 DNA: TGTGCCAGCAGCGGACAGGAGAGAAGCTCCTATAATTCACCCCTCCACTTT
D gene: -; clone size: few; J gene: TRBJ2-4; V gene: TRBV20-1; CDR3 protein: CSARAPNKNIQYF; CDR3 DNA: TGCAGTGCTAGAGCGCCCAACAAAAACATTCAGTACTTC
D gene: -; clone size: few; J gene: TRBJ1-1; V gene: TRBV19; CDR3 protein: CATRTANTEAFF; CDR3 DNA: TGTGCCACCCGGACAGCCAACACTGAAGCTTTCTTT
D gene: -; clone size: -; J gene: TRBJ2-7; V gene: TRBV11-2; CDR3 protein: CASSPQQTTRDEQYF; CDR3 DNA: TGTGCCAGCAGCCCACAACAGACTACCCGGGACGAGCAGTACTTC
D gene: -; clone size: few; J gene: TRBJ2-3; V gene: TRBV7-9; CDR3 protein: CASSAVGRLDTQYF; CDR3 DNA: TGTGCCAGCAGCGCCGTCGGGAGATTGGATACGCAGTATTTT